This T cell receptor beta chain is drawn from a study of CD8+ T cells in alopecia areata. Findings and caveats of the study: Because of a solitary nonresponder, the connection of baseline CD8+ expansion to response stays uncertain. Tofacitinib yielded significantly lower scalp clonality and fewer expanded CD8+ clones among the top 100. Lesional scalp, notably in alopecia totalis/universalis, had clonality above that of normal scalp.

In each case, RNA was isolated and then reverse transcribed into cDNA as the sequencing template. Assay used: immunoSEQ multiplex PCR; TCRdb lists only in-frame clones, some missing. The data show about 280,000 clones, roughly 50% seen once. V dropped 0 bases and J dropped 4 bases, with 9 bases sitting between them. CDR1 is SQVTM, CDR2 ANQGSEA, per germline. This CDR3 is 13 amino acids long. A word on this clone: The antigen is unknown.

Treatment of the sample: oral pan-JAK inhibitor, 5-10 mg twice daily. This TCR derives from a human donor with alopecia areata. Sequenced here: CD4+ T cells sorted from blood, sampled at week 24, from a patient treated with tofacitinib. This chain connects TRBV29-1 to TRBJ2-5, with TRBD2 as a possible D gene (5 bases). The CDR3 nucleotides are TGCAGCGTTGAAGACCCCGGGGTAGAGACCCAGTACTTC. It codes for CSVEDPGVETQYF.